A selection of T cell receptor beta chains follows, all from one sample in a study of T-cell reconstitution after alpha-beta-depleted transplantation in children. From the PCR reads, TCRdb called clonotypes with MiXCR, one entry per CDR3 protein. The sample has about 580,000 distinct CDR3 sequences, 23% seen once. This material consisted of PBMCs, mostly from graft donor cells, taken 360 days after TCRalphabeta/CD19-depleted stem cell transplant. Receptor source: a boy in the first two years of life who had a stem cell transplant for acute myeloid leukemia, so the T cells may come from the graft donor. CDR3s include the opening cysteine and the closing phenylalanine or tryptophan. The D gene is left open where the match is weak. A clone size is listed for some rows: how often the clone was seen (once, few, many), or a class if it is expanded.

TGTGCCAGCAGTAAGTCGGCCGTTGAAAAACTGTTTTTT CASSKSAVEKLFF TRBJ1-4 NA TRBV12-3/TRBV12-4 many
TGTGCCAGCAGCCCGGTGGCTGGCACAGATACGCAGTATTTT CASSPVAGTDTQYF TRBJ2-3 NA TRBV11-2 NA
TGTGCCAGCAGCTGGGAGGCAAATGAGAACACTGAAGCTTTCTTT CASSWEANENTEAFF TRBJ1-1 NA TRBV7-9 once
TGTGCCAGCAGTGGGCAGGGACTAGCGGGGGAAGAGACCCAGTACTTC CASSGQGLAGEETQYF TRBJ2-5 TRBD2 TRBV28 NA
TGTGCCAGCAGTTACTCCCGGGTCCTCAGCACAGATACGCAGTATTTT CASSYSRVLSTDTQYF TRBJ2-3 NA TRBV6-5 few
TGTGCCAGCCAGCTCTTAGAGACCCAGTACTTC CASQLLETQYF TRBJ2-5 NA TRBV7-2 few
TGTGCCAGCAGTCGCCCCCGGGGGGCCGCTCAAGGCGAGCAGTTCTTC CASSRPRGAAQGEQFF TRBJ2-1 NA TRBV6-1 many
TGTGCCAGCAGCTTGTCAGGAACCAATGAGCAGTTCTTC CASSLSGTNEQFF TRBJ2-1 NA TRBV5-6 NA
TGTGCCAGCAGCTTCGGACAGGAGGCAGAAAAACTGTTTTTT CASSFGQEAEKLFF TRBJ1-4 TRBD1 TRBV9 few
TGTGCCAGCAGTGAAGCTCCCGTGGCCGGGGAGCTGTTTTTT CASSEAPVAGELFF TRBJ2-2 NA TRBV2 NA
TGTGCCAGCAGCCCTGCAGGGGAAACCCAGTACTTC CASSPAGETQYF TRBJ2-5 NA TRBV13 many
TGCAGCGTTGATAGGGGGGGCTCGGTACGGACCCAGTACTTC CSVDRGGSVRTQYF TRBJ2-5 NA TRBV29-1 many
TGTGCCAGCAGCAGCCAGACAGGGGGTTTTAATTCACCCCTCCACTTT CASSSQTGGFNSPLHF TRBJ1-6 TRBD1 TRBV9 NA
TGCGCCAGCAGCGGACTGACAGAAACCTATGGCTACACCTTC CASSGLTETYGYTF TRBJ1-2 NA TRBV5-1 many
TGTGCCAGCAGCAGTTGGACTAGCGGGGGTCTAAGCTCCTACAATGAGCAGTTCTTC CASSSWTSGGLSSYNEQFF TRBJ2-1 NA TRBV21-1 NA
TGTGCCAGCACCCTAGCAGGGGTCTCTGGCTACACCTTC CASTLAGVSGYTF TRBJ1-2 NA TRBV12-3/TRBV12-4 NA
TGTGCCAGTAGTATCTCGGGGTACGGGGACCTGTTTTTT CASSISGYGDLFF TRBJ2-2 NA TRBV19 many
TGTGCCAGCAGCCCGTCAAGGTTACGACTCTCCTACGAGCAGTACTTC CASSPSRLRLSYEQYF TRBJ2-7 NA TRBV6-2/TRBV6-3 NA
TGCAGTGCTAAACGGGCAAGCAATCAGCCCCAGCATTTT CSAKRASNQPQHF TRBJ1-5 NA TRBV20-1 NA
TGTGCCAGCAGTTACTCGACTATCGCCAGGGGGAACACAGATACGCAGTATTTT CASSYSTIARGNTDTQYF TRBJ2-3 TRBD1 TRBV6-5 many
TGTGCCAGCAGCTTTACAGGGTCAGGCGAGCAGTACTTC CASSFTGSGEQYF TRBJ2-7 NA TRBV7-6 few
TGCAGTGCTAGACTCCGGGGGCCCGGGGAGCAGTACTTC CSARLRGPGEQYF TRBJ2-7 NA TRBV20-1 NA